This T cell receptor (beta chain) was found in a study of T cell responses to AZD1222 COVID-19 vaccine. J lost 3 bases, V lost 3 bases, and 12 bases had no gene match. Germline V gene data show CDR1 as SGHDN and CDR2 as FVKESK. The CDR3 consists of 17 residues. Profiling relied on immunoSEQ multiplex PCR, and the TCRdb table lists in-frame clones only, not all of them. This table has about 110,000 clones, roughly 90% appearing once. V usage is TRBV14 and J usage is TRBJ2-5; TRBD1 matches 8 bases. The TCR was taken from an adult in good health. The sequenced sample was peripheral blood, obtained on day 0 of AZD1222 vaccination. The DNA of the CDR3 is TGTGCCAGCAGCCACCGAGCCTCGGACAGGGCCGAAGAGACCCAGTACTTC. Translating it yields CASSHRASDRAEETQYF.